These 7 T cell receptor beta chains share one sample of origin, sequenced in a study of blood T cell repertoires in COVID-19. Only in-frame clones appear in the TCRdb table, and some are missing; sequencing was by immunoSEQ multiplex PCR. The sample contains 150,000 to 200,000 clones, under 90% of which appear only once. Sequencing was carried out using peripheral blood. These receptors originate from a woman aged 70-85 years with COVID-19, enrolled during active disease.

The rearrangement joins TRBV30 to TRBJ2-1, with D possibly matching TRBD2 (6 bases). This CDR3 spans 14 amino acids. Trimming took off 5 bases at V and 5 bases at J, with 16 bases between the two ends. Germline V gene lookup returns CDR1 GTSNPN and CDR2 SVGIG (reference sequence). Written as DNA, the CDR3 is TGTGCCTGGCATCCCGGGACTGAAGACAATGAGCAGTTCTTC. This encodes CAWHPGTEDNEQFF.

The genes are TRBV11-2 and TRBJ1-6; maybe TRBD1 (6 bases). Trimming removed 3 bases at V and 0 bases at J, with 9 bases between. CDR1 is SGHAT, CDR2 FQNNGV, per germline. The length of the CDR3 is 16 residues. The DNA for the CDR3 is TGTGCCAGCAGCTTCCCCAGGGGCTCCTATAATTCACCCCTCCACTTT. This sequence encodes CASSFPRGSYNSPLHF. Combining the CDR3 with reference TRBV11-2 and TRBJ1-6 gives the whole variable domain EAGVAQSPRYKIIEKRQSVAFWCNPISGHATLYWYQQILGQGPKLLIQFQNNGVVDDSQLPKDRFSAERLKGVDSTLKIQPAKLEDSAVYLCASSFPRGSYNSPLHFGNGTRLTVT.

This sequence joins TRBV30 and TRBJ1-5; perhaps TRBD1 as D (5 bases). The germline V gene encodes CDR1 GTSNPN and CDR2 SVGIG (reference sequence). The CDR3 contains 15 residues. Trimming took off 3 bases at V and 4 bases at J, with 16 bases between the two ends. The CDR3 spells CAWRGAGRNNQPQHF. DNA for the CDR3: TGTGCCTGGAGGGGAGCGGGACGGAATAATCAGCCCCAGCATTTT. Drawing the rest from reference TRBV30 and TRBJ1-5, the complete variable domain is SQTIHQWPATLVQPVGSPLSLECTVEGTSNPNLYWYRQAAGRGLQLLFYSVGIGQISSEVPQNLSASRPQDRQFILSSKKLLLSDSGFYLCAWRGAGRNNQPQHFGDGTRLSIL.

The rearrangement joins TRBV30 to TRBJ1-3; D is unresolved. V was pared by 2 bases and J by 0 bases, with 11 bases between. The germline CDR1 and CDR2 sequences are GTSNPN and SVGIG (reference sequence). The CDR3 runs to 15 residues. The CDR3 reads CAWSSVRSSGNTIYF. As DNA, the CDR3 is TGTGCCTGGAGTTCTGTCCGGAGCTCTGGAAACACCATATATTTT.

V and J are TRBV28 and TRBJ2-1; a weak D match, TRBD1 (6 bases). CDR1 and CDR2 (germline): MDHEN, SYDVKM. V shed 2 bases and J shed 6 bases, with 14 bases lying between them. CDR3 size: 15 residues. CDR3 nucleotides: TGTGCCAGCAGTTTAATGACAGGAACGGGCAATGAGCAGTTCTTC. It translates to CASSLMTGTGNEQFF.

This chain connects TRBV19 to TRBJ1-2, with D perhaps TRBD1 (5 bases). The CDR3 extends over 14 amino acids. The germline V gene encodes CDR1 LNHDA and CDR2 SQIVND (reference sequence). The V end lost 0 bases, the J end lost 4 bases, and 9 bases lay between the germline ends. CDR3: CASSIEGTGYGYTF. Written as DNA, the CDR3 is TGTGCCAGTAGTATAGAAGGGACTGGCTATGGCTACACCTTC.

This clone was counted a few times. The rearrangement links TRBV7-2 to TRBJ2-7; D unclear. Germline V gene lookup returns CDR1 SGHTA and CDR2 FQGNSA. The CDR3 runs 15 residues. V was trimmed by 1 base and J by 3 bases, leaving 13 bases between them. For the CDR3, the DNA is TGTGCCAGCAGCTTAGGCGGTCTAGGCTACTACGAGCAGTACTTC. Translating gives CASSLGGLGYYEQYF.